This T cell receptor (beta chain) was recorded in a study of shared clonotypes between healthy human individuals. CDR3 length: 15 amino acids. V dropped 5 bases and J dropped 2 bases, with 16 bases sitting between them. Germline V gives CDR1 SNHLY, CDR2 FYNNEI. Sequencing was performed with immunoSEQ multiplex PCR; in TCRdb, only in-frame clones are kept and a portion is missing. The table lists over 850,000 clones, around 78% of them singletons. This chain joins TRBV2 and TRBJ2-7; the D gene is possibly TRBD1 (6 bases). Sequenced sample: memory CD4+ T cells from PBMCs. Noted subset: CD45RA-negative fraction. This receptor was obtained from a man between 18 and 29 years old in good health. Some clones in this sample may be carry-over from other donors' samples. The CDR3 coding sequence is TGTGCCAGCAGTATTAGCCGGGACACCGCCTACGAGCAGTACTTC. This translates into CASSISRDTAYEQYF.